This T cell receptor (beta chain) was sequenced for a study of blood T cells in healthy people across ages. The study, taken as a whole, reports: For the donors, CMV status was unknown and possibly confounded expanded clonotype changes.

In regard to this clonotype: What it binds is not known. A read error may produce the germline difference seen at one junction end.

The authors ran a second PCR of roughly 7 to 11 cycles using a sample-barcoded 5' primer and a J-beta primer mix. Each cDNA was tagged by a template-switch adaptor containing 12 random nucleotides. Samples each returned at least 3 million CDR3-containing paired-end reads. TCRdb ran MiXCR on the 5' RACE reads and lists one entry per CDR3 protein. The sample records approximately 820,000 distinct CDR3 sequences, around two fifths being singletons. This CDR3 has 14 amino acids. CDR1 MGHRA and CDR2 YSYEKL come from the germline V gene. Isolating PBMCs gave at least 7 million of these cells per sample. The receptor was derived from a man aged 55 to 70 in good health. The source material was blood. V usage is TRBV4-1 and J usage is TRBJ2-3, with 7 positions matching TRBD2. The CDR3 DNA sequence: TGCGCCAGCAGCCAGGGACTACCAACAGATATGCAGTATTTT. Encoded protein: CASSQGLPTDMQYF.